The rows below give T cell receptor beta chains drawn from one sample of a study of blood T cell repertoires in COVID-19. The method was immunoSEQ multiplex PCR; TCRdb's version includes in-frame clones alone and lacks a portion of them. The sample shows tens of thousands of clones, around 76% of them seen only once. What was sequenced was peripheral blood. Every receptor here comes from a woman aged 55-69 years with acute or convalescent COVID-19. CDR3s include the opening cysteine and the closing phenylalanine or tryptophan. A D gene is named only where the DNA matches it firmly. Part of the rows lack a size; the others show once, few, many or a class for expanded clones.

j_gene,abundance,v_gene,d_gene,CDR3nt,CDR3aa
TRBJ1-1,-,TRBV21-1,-,TGTGCCAGCAGCAAATTATTTGGCAGGGGGCACGTCACTGAAGCTTTCTTT,CASSKLFGRGHVTEAFF
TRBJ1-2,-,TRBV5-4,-,TGTGCCAGCAGCCCGGACAGCCTAGGGTATGGCTACACCTTC,CASSPDSLGYGYTF
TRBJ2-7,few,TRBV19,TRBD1,TGTGCCACTCGAACAGGGGGCGCGAAGGAGCAGTACTTC,CATRTGGAKEQYF
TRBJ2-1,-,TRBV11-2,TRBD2,TGTGCCAGCAGCTTAGACCCGGGAGGGAGCGGGGAAAGCTCCTACAATGAGCAGTTCTTC,CASSLDPGGSGESSYNEQFF
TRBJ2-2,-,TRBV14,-,TGTGCCAGCAGCCAAGACAGGGGTTTTGGGGAGCTGTTTTTT,CASSQDRGFGELFF
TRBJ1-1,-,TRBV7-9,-,TGTGCCAGCAGCTTAGTCGTGAACACTGAAGCTTTCTTT,CASSLVVNTEAFF
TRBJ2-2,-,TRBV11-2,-,TGTGCCAGCAGCTTATACCCGCAGGGCCCAACCGGGGAGCTGTTTTTT,CASSLYPQGPTGELFF
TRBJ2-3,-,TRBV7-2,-,TGTGCCAGCAGCACCCACGAGGCGACAGATACGCAGTATTTT,CASSTHEATDTQYF
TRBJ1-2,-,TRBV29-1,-,TGCAGCGTTGAAGATCAGACAGAAAAAGCCTCTAACTATGGCTACACCTTC,CSVEDQTEKASNYGYTF
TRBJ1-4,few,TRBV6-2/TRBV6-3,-,TGTGCCAGCAGTTACCTCCAGACAACTAATGAAAAACTGTTTTTT,CASSYLQTTNEKLFF
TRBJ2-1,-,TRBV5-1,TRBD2,TGCGCCAGCAGCCTGAGTCTAGCGGGGGGTAATGAGCAGTTCTTC,CASSLSLAGGNEQFF
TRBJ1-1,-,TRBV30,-,TGTGCCTGGAGTGTATCTGGGCCAGGAAACACTGAAGCTTTCTTT,CAWSVSGPGNTEAFF
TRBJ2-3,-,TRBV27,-,TGTGCCAGCAGTTTATCGCAGGCCTCAACAGATACGCAGTATTTT,CASSLSQASTDTQYF
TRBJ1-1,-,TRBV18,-,TGTGCCAGCTCACCACCTGGGCACTCGAACACTGAAGCTTTCTTT,CASSPPGHSNTEAFF
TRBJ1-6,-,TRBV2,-,TGTGCCAGCCAGGCAGGGGTTAATTCACCCCTCCACTTT,CASQAGVNSPLHF
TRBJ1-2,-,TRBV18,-,TGTGCCAGCTCACCCGGGACTGACGGGGGCTACACCTTC,CASSPGTDGGYTF
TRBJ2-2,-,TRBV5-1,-,TGCGCCAGCAGCTTGGACTTCTTTGGCGGGGAGCTGTTTTTT,CASSLDFFGGELFF